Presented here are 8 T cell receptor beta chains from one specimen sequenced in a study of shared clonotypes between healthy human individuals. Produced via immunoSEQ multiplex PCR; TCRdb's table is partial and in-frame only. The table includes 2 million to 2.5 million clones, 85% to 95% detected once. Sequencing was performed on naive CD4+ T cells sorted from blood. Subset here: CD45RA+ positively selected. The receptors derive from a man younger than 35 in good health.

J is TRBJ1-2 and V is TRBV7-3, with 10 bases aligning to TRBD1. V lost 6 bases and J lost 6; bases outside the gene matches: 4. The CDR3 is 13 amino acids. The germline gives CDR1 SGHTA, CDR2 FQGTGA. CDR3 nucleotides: TGTGCCAGCAGTCCCGGACAGGGGGATGGCTACACCTTC. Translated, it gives CASSPGQGDGYTF.

The CDR3 loop is CASRAGSDSNQPQHF. The CDR3 bases are TGTGCCAGCCGGGCGGGCTCTGATAGCAATCAGCCCCAGCATTTT. The chain combines TRBV27 with TRBJ1-5; D gene unclear. The CDR3 contains 15 residues. The V end lost 8 bases, the J end lost 0 bases, and 14 bases lay between the germline ends. Germline CDR1 reads MNHEY; CDR2 reads SMNVEV (reference sequence).

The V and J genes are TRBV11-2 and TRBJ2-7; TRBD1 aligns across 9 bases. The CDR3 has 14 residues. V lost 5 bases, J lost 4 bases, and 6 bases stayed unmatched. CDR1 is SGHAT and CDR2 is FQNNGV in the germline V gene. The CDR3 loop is CASSVGTGSYEQYF. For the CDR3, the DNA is TGTGCCAGCAGCGTTGGGACAGGGAGTTACGAGCAGTACTTC.

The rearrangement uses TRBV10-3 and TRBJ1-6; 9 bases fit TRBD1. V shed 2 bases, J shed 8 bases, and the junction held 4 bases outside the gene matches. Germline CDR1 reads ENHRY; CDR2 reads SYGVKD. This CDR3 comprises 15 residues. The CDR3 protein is CAISETGQGYSPLHF. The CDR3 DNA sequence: TGTGCCATCAGTGAGACAGGACAGGGGTATTCACCCCTCCACTTT.

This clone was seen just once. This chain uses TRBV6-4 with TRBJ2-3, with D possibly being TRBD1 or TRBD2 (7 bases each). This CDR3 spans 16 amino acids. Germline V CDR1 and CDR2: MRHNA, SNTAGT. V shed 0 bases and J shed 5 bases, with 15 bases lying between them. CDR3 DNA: TGTGCCAGCAGTGACTCAGCGGGGTGGACAGGAGATACGCAGTATTTT. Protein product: CASSDSAGWTGDTQYF.

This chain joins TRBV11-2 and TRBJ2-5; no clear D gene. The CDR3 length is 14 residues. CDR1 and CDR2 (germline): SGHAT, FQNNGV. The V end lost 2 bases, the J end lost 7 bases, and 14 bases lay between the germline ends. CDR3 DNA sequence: TGTGCCAGCAGCTTATATTCTACCCACAGGACCCAGTACTTC. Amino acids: CASSLYSTHRTQYF.

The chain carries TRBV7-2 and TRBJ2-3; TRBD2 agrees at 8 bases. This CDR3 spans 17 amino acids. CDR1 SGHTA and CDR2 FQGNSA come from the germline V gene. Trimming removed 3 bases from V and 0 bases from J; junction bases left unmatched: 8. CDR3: CASSFRSGGFSTDTQYF. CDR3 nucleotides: TGTGCCAGCAGCTTTAGGAGCGGGGGCTTTAGCACAGATACGCAGTATTTT.

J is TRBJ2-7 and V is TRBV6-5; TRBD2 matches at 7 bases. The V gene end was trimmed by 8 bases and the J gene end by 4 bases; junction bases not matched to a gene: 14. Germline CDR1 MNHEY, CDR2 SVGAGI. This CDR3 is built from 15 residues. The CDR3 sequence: CASGGGAGPGYEQYF. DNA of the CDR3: TGTGCCAGCGGGGGAGGGGCAGGTCCAGGGTACGAGCAGTACTTC.